Listed here is a single T cell receptor beta chain. Its cognate antigen is unknown. These data belong to a study of shared clonotypes between healthy human individuals. Study-wide points: Sharing across several donors was seen in approximately 5.2% of naive CD4 clonotypes.

Into CD45RA+ naive and CD45RA-negative memory subsets, the CD4+ cells were split. The CDR3 has 16 amino acids. Looked up from germline, CDR1 is MGHRA and CDR2 is YSYEKL. J lost 6 bases, V lost 0 bases, and 10 bases had no gene match. Assay used: immunoSEQ multiplex PCR; TCRdb lists only in-frame clones, some missing. The sample consists of about 2.3 million clones, roughly 93% of them appearing once. The sequence derives from a man aged 18 to 30 in good health. Some clones in this sample may be carry-over from other donors' samples. The rearrangement uses TRBV4-1 and TRBJ1-1, with 7 bases fitting TRBD1. The sample comprised naive CD4+ T cells from PBMCs. Stated subset: CD45RA+ positively selected. This CDR3 reads CASSQDLGRGRAEAFF. The DNA for the CDR3 is TGCGCCAGCAGCCAAGATCTAGGCAGGGGGAGGGCTGAAGCTTTCTTT.